The clone carrying this TCR beta chain was observed many times. Time point here: persistent/refractory GD, antithyroid drugs over 5 years with positive TRAb. RNA extracted from PBMCs served as the sequencing template. This record belongs to a study of regulatory T cells in long-lasting Graves disease. Germline V gene lookup returns CDR1 DFQATT and CDR2 SNEGSKA (reference sequence). The CDR3 consists of 14 residues. The V end was cut by 6 bases, the J end by 0 bases, with 14 bases between. Combining iRepertoire HTBI primers with Arm-PCR of CDR3 regions, the authors built TCR beta libraries. TCRdb re-analysed the multiplex PCR reads in MiXCR, keeping a single row per CDR3 protein. The repertoire holds hundreds of thousands of distinct CDR3 sequences, roughly 20% seen once, with over 7.5% in the top ten.

The source of this sequence is a female donor with Graves disease. This chain uses TRBV20-1 with TRBJ1-1; D not certain. The sample in question was peripheral blood mononuclear cells (PBMCs), obtained when the disease was refractory, from a patient treated with antithyroid drugs. This CDR3 is CSATLDGMNTEAFF. CDR3 coding DNA: TGCAGTGCCACACTGGACGGGATGAACACTGAAGCTTTCTTT.